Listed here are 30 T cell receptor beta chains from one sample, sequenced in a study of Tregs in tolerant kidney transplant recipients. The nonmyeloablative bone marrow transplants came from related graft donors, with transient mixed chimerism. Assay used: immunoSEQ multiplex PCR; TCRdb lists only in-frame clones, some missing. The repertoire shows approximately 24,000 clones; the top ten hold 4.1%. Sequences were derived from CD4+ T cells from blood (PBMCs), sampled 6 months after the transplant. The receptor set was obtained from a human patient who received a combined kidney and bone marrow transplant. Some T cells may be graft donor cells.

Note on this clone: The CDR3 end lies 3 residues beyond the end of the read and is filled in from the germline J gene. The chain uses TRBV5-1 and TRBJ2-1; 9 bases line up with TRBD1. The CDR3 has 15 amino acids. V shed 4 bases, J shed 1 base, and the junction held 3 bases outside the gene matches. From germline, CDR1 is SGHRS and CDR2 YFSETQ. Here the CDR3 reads CASSLGQGSYNEQFF. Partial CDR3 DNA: TGCGCCAGCAGCCTGGGACAGGGATCCTACAATGAG. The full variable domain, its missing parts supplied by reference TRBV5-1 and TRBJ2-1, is KAGVTQTPRYLIKTRGQQVTLSCSPISGHRSVSWYQQTPGQGLQFLFEYFSETQRNKGNFPGRFSGRQFSNSRSEMNVSTLELGDSALYLCASSLGQGSYNEQFFGPGTRLTVL.

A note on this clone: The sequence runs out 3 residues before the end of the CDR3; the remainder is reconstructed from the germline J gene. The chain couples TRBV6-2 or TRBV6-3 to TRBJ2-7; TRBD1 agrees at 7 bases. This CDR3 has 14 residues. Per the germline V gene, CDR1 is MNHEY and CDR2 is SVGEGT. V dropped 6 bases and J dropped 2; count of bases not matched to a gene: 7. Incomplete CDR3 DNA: TGTGCCAGCAGACATCGGGACAGAGCCTACGAG. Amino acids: CASRHRDRAYE. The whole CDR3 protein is CASRHRDRAYEQYF.

CDR3 DNA, as far as it was read: TGCAGTGCTAGAAGTTGGGTGAAGGGGTTGAATTCACCC. It encodes CSARSWVKGLNSP. The full CDR3 protein reads CSARSWVKGLNSPLHF. V and J are TRBV20-1 and TRBJ1-6; possible D gene TRBD1, 5 bases. Read data end 3 residues before the CDR3 end; the end is taken from the germline J gene. Germline V gene sequence: CDR1 DFQATT, CDR2 SNEGSKA (reference sequence). Trimming removed 2 bases from V and 7 bases from J, with 18 bases in between. The CDR3 covers 16 residues.

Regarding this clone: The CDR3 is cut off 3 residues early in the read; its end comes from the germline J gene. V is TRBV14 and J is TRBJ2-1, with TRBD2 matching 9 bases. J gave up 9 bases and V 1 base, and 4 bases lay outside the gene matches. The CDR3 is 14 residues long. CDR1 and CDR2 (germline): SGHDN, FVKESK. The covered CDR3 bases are TGTGCCAGCAGCCAAGCGCGGGGGGGCGTTGAG. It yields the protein CASSQARGGVE. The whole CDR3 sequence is CASSQARGGVEQFF.

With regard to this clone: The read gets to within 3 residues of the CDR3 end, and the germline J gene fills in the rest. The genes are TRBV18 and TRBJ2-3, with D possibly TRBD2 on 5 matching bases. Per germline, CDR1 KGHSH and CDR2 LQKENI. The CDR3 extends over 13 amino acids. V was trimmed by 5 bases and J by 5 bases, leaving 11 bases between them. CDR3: CASSSGKVDTQYF. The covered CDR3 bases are TGTGCCAGCTCATCGGGGAAGGTAGATACG.

The covered CDR3 bases are TGTGCCAGCTCACCCCCGGAAGGGGAGCCC. This translates into CASSPPEGEP. From start to end, the CDR3 is CASSPPEGEPQHF. The gene calls are TRBV18 and TRBJ1-5, with a tentative D call TRBD1 (5 bases). Read data end 3 residues before the CDR3 end; the end is taken from the germline J gene. V lost 3 bases, J lost 8 bases, and 11 bases lay in between. CDR1 and CDR2 from the germline V gene are KGHSH and LQKENI. There are 13 residues in the CDR3.

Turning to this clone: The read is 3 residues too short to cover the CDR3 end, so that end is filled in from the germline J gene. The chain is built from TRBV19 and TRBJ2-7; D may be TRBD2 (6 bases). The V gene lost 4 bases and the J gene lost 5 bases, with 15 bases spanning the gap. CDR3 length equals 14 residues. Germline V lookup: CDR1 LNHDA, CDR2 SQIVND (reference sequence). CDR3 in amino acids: CASSRGDENDEQYF. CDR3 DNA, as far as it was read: TGTGCCAGTAGTAGGGGGGACGAAAACGACGAG.

The sequenced part of the CDR3 DNA is TGCGCCAGCAGCCCGCGACAGGGGGGGAGCACAGATACG. Translated: CASSPRQGGSTDT. The complete CDR3 sequence is CASSPRQGGSTDTQYF. V and J are TRBV5-1 and TRBJ2-3; TRBD1 aligns across 9 bases. The read falls 3 residues short of the CDR3 end, and the missing part is taken from the germline J gene. This CDR3 has 16 amino acids. J gave up 0 bases and V 4 bases, and 6 bases lay outside the gene matches. Germline CDR1 reads SGHRS; CDR2 reads YFSETQ.

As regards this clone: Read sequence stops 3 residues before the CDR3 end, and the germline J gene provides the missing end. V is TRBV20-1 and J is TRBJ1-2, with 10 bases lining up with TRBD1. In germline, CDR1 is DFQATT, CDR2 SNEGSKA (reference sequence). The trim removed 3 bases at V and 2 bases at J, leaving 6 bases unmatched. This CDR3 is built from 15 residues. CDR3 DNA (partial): TGCAGTGCTAGGACAGGGGGCGTGTGGAACTATGGC. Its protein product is CSARTGGVWNYG. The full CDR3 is CSARTGGVWNYGYTF.

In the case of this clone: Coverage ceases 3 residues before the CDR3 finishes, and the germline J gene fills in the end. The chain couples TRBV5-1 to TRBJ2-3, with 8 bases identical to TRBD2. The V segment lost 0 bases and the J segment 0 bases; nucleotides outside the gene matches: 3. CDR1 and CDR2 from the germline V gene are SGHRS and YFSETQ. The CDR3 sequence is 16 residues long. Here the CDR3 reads CASSLVSGASTDTQYF. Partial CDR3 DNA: TGCGCCAGCAGCTTGGTTAGCGGGGCTAGCACAGATACG. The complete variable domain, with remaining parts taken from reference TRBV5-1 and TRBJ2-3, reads KAGVTQTPRYLIKTRGQQVTLSCSPISGHRSVSWYQQTPGQGLQFLFEYFSETQRNKGNFPGRFSGRQFSNSRSEMNVSTLELGDSALYLCASSLVSGASTDTQYFGPGTRLTVL.

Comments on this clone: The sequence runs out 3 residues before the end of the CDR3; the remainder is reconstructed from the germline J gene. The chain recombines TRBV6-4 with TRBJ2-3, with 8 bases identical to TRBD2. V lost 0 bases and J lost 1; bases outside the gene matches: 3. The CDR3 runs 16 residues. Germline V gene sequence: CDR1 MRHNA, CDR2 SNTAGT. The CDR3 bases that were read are TGTGCCAGCAGTGACTCTCGGGGGGGAGGCACAGATACG. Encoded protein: CASSDSRGGGTDT. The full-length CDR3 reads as CASSDSRGGGTDTQYF.

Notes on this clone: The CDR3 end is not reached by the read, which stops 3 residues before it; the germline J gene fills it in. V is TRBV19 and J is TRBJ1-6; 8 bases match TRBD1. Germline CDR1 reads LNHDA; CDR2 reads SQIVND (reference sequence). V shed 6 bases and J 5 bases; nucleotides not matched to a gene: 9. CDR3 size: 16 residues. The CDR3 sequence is CASSSGTGHNNSPLHF. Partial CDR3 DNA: TGTGCCAGTAGCTCCGGGACAGGCCACAATAATTCACCC.

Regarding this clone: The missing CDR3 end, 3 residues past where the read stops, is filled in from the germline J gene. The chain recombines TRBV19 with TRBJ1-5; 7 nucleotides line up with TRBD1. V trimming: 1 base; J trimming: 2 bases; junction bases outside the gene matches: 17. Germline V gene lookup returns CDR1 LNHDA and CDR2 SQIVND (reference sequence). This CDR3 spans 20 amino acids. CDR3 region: CASSIALTGFDPGGNQPQHF. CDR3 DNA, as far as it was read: TGTGCCAGTAGTATAGCCCTGACAGGGTTTGACCCCGGGGGCAATCAGCCC.

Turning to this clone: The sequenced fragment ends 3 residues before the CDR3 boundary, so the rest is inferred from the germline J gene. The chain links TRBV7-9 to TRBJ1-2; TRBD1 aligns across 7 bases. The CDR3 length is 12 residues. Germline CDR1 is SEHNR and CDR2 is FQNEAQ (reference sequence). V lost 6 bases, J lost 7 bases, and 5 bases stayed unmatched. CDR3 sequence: CASRQTGLGYTF. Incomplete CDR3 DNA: TGTGCCAGCAGACAGACAGGGCTTGGC.

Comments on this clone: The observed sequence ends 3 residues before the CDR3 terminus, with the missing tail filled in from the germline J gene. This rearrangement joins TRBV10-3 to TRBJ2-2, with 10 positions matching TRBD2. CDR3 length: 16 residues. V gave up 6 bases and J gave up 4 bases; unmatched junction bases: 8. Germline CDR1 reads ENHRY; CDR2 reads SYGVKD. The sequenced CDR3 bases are TGTGCCATCAGCGCGAAGAGCGGGGGGGTCACCGGGGAG. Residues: CAISAKSGGVTGE. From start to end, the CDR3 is CAISAKSGGVTGELFF.

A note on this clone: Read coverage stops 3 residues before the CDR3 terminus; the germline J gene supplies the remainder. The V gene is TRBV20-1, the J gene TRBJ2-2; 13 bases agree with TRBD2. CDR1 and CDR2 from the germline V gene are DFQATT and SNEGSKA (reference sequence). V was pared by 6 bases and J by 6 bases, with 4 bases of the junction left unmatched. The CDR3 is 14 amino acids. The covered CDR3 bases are TGCAGTGCCAGGACTAGCGGGAGCTCCGGGGAG. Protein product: CSARTSGSSGE. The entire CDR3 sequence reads CSARTSGSSGELFF.

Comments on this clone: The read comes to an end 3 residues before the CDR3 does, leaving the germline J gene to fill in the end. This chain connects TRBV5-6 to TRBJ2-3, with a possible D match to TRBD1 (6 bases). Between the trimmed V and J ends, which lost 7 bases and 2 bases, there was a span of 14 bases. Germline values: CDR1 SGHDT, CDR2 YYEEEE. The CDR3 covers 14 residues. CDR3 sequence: CASCFGGHTDTQYF. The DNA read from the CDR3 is TGTGCCAGCTGTTTTGGGGGCCACACAGATACG. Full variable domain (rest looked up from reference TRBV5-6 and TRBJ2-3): DAGVTQSPTHLIKTRGQQVTLRCSPKSGHDTVSWYQQALGQGPQFIFQYYEEEERQRGNFPDRFSGHQFPNYSSELNVNALLLGDSALYLCASCFGGHTDTQYFGPGTRLTVL.

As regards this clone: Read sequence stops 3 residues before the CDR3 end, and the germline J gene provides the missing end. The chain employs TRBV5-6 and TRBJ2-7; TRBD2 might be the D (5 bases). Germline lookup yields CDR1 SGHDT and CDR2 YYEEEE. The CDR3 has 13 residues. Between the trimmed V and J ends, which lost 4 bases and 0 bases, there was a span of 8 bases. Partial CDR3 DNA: TGTGCCAGCAGCCGGGGAAGCTCCTACGAG. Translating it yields CASSRGSSYE. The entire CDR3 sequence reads CASSRGSSYEQYF.

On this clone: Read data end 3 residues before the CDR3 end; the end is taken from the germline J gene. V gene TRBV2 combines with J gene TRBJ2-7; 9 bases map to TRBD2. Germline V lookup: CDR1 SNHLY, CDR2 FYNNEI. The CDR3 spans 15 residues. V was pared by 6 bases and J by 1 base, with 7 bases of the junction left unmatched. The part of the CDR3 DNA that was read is TGTGCCAGCAGGGGGGAGCTAGCGGGATCCTACGAG. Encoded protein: CASRGELAGSYE. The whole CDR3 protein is CASRGELAGSYEQYF.

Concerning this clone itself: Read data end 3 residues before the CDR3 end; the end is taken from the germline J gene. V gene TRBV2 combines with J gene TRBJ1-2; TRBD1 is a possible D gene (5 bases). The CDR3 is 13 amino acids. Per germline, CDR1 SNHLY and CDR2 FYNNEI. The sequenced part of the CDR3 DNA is TGTGCCAGCAGTGAACTCCAGGGTTGGGGC. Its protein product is CASSELQGWG. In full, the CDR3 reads CASSELQGWGYTF.

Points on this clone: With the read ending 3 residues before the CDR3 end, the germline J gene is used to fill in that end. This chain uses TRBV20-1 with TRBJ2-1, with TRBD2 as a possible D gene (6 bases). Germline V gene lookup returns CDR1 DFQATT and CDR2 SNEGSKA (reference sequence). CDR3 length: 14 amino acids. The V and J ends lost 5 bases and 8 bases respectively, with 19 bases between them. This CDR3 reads CSAPGGLLRDEQFF. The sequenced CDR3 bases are TGCAGTGCTCCCGGGGGACTCCTAAGGGATGAG.

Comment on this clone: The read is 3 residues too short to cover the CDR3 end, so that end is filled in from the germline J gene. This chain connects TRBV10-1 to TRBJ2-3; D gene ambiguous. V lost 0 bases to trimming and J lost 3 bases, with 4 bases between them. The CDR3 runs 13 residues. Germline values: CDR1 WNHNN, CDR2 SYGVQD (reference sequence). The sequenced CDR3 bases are TGCGCCAGCAGTGAGTCGCGGACAGATACG. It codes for CASSESRTDT. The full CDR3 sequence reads CASSESRTDTQYF.

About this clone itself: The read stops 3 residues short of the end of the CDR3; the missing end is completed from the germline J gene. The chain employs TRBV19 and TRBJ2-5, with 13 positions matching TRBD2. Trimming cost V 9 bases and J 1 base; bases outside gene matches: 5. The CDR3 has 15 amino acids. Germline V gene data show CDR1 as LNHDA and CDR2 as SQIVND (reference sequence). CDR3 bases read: TGTGCCAGCTCAACTAGCGGGAGGGTCCAAGAGACC. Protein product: CASSTSGRVQET. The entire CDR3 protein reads CASSTSGRVQETQYF.

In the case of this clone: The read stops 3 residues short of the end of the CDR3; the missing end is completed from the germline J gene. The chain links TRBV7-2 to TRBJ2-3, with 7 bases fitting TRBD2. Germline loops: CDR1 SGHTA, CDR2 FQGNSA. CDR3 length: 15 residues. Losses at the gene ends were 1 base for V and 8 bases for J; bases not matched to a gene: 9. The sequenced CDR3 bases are TGTGCCAGCAGCTTAGGCGGGAGTCCAATAGGTACG. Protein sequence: CASSLGGSPIGT. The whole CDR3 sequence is CASSLGGSPIGTQYF.

CDR3 DNA (partial): TGTGCCATCACCAAGACAGGTTCCACCGGGGAG. It yields the protein CAITKTGSTGE. The entire CDR3 protein is CAITKTGSTGELFF. The chain joins TRBV10-3 to TRBJ2-2; D is perhaps TRBD1 (6 bases). The CDR3 end lies 3 residues beyond the end of the read and is filled in from the germline J gene. This CDR3 is built from 14 residues. The germline V and J ends were trimmed by 7 bases and 4 bases, with 13 bases remaining between them. Per the germline V gene, CDR1 is ENHRY and CDR2 is SYGVKD.

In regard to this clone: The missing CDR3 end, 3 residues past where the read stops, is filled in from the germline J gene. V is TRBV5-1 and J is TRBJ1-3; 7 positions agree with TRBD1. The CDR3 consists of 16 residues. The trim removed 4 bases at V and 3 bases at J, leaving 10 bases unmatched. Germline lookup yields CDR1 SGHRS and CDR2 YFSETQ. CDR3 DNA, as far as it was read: TGCGCCAGCAGCCTCTCGACAGGGAGTGGTGGAAACACC. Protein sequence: CASSLSTGSGGNT. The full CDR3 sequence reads CASSLSTGSGGNTIYF. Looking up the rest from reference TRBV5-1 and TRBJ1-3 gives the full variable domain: KAGVTQTPRYLIKTRGQQVTLSCSPISGHRSVSWYQQTPGQGLQFLFEYFSETQRNKGNFPGRFSGRQFSNSRSEMNVSTLELGDSALYLCASSLSTGSGGNTIYFGEGSWLTVV.

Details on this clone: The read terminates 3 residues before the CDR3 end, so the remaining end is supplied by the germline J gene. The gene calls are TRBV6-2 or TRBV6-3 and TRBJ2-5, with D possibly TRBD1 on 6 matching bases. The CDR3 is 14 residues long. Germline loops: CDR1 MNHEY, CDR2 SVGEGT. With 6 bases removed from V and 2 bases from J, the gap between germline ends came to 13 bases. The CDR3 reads CASSRQGQQETQYF. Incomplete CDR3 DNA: TGTGCCAGCAGCCGACAAGGACAGCAAGAGACC.

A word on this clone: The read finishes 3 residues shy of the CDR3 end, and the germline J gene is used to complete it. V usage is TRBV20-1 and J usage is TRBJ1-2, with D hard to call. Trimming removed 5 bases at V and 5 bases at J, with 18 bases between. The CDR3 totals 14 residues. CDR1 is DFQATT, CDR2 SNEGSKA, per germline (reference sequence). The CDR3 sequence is CSAPQTNLGYGYTF. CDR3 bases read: TGCAGTGCTCCTCAGACGAACCTAGGTTATGGC.

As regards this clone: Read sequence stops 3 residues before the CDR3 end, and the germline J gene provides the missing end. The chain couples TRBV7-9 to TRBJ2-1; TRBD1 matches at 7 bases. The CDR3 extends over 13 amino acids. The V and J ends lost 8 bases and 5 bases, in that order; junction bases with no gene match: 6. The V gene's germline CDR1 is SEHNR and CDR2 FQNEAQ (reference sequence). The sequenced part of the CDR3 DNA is TGTGCCAGCGGGACAGCGACGGACAATGAG. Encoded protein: CASGTATDNE. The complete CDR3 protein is CASGTATDNEQFF.

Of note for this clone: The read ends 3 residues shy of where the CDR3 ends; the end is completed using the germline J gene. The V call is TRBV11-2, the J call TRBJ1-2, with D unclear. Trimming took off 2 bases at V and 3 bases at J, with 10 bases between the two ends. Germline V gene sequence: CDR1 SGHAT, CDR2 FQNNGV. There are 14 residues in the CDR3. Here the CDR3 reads CASSLPGSYYGYTF. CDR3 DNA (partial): TGTGCCAGCAGCTTACCGGGGTCCTACTATGGC.